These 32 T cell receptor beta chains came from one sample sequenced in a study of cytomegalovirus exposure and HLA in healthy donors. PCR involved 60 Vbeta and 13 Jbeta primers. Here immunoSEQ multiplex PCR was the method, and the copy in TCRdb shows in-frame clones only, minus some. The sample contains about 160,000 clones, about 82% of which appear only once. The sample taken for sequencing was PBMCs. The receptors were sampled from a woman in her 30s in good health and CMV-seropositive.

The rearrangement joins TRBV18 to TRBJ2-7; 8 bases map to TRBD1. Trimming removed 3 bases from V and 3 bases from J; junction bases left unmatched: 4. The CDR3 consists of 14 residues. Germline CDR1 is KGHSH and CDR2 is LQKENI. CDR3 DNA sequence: TGTGCCAGCTCACCCGGGACAGGAATCTACGAGCAGTACTTC. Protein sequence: CASSPGTGIYEQYF. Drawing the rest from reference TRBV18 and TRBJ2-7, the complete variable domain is NAGVMQNPRHLVRRRGQEARLRCSPMKGHSHVYWYRQLPEEGLKFMVYLQKENIIDESGMPKERFSAEFPKEGPSILRIQQVVRGDSAAYFCASSPGTGIYEQYFGPGTRLTVT.

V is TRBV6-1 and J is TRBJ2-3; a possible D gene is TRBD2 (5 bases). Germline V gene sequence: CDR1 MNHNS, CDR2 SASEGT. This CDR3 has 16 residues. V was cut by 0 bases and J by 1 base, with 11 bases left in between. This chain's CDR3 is CASSEAYRGRTDTQYF. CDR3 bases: TGTGCCAGCAGTGAAGCTTACCGCGGGCGCACAGATACGCAGTATTTT.

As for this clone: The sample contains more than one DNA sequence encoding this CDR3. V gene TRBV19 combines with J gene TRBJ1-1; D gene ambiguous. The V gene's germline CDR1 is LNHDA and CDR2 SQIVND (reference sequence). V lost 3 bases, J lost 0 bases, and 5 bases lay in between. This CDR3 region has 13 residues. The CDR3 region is CASSITVNTEAFF. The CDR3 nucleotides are TGTGCCAGTAGTATTACAGTGAACACTGAAGCTTTCTTT.

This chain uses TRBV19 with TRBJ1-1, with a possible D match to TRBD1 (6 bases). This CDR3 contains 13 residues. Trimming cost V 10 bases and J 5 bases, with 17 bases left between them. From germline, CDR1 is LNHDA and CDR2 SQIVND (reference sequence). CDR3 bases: TGTGCCATTCAGAACAGGGAGCGGACTGAAGCTTTCTTT. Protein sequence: CAIQNRERTEAFF.

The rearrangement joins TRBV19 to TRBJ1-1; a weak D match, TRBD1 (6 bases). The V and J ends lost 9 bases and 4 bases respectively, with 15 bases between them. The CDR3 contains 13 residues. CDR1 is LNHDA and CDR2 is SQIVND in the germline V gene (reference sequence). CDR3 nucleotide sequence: TGTGCCAGCCGGAACAGGGATCGCACTGAAGCTTTCTTT. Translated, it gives CASRNRDRTEAFF.

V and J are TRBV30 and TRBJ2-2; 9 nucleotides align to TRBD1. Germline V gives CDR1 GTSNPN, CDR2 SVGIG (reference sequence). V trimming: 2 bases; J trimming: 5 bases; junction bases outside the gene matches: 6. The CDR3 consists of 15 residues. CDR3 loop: CAWSFGQGRTGELFF. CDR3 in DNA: TGTGCCTGGAGTTTTGGACAGGGGAGGACCGGGGAGCTGTTTTTT.

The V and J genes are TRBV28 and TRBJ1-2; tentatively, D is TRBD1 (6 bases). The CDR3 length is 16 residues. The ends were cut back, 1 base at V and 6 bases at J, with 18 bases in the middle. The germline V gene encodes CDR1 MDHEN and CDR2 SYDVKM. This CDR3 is CASSLSSWGGGNGYTF. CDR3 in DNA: TGTGCCAGCAGTTTATCCTCCTGGGGGGGCGGAAATGGCTACACCTTC.

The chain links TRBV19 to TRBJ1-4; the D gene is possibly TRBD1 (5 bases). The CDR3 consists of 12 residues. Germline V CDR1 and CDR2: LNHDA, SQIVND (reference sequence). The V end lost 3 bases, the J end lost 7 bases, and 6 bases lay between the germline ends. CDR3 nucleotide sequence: TGTGCCAGTAGTATGACAGCTGAAAAACTGTTTTTT. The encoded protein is CASSMTAEKLFF.

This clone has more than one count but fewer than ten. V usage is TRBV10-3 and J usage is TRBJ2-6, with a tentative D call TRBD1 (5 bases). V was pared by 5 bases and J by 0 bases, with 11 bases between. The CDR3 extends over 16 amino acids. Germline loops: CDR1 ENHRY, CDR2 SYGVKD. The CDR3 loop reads CAISSLQVSGANVLTF. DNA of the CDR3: TGTGCCATCAGTTCCCTACAGGTCTCTGGGGCCAACGTCCTGACTTTC.

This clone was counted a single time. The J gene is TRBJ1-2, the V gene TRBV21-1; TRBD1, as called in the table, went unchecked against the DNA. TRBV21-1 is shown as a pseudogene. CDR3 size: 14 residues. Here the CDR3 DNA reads TGTGCCAGCAGCAAAGTCCACTCAGGGTATGGCTACACCTTC. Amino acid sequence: CASSKVHSGYGYTF.

As DNA, the CDR3 is TGTGCCAGCAGTGAACAGGGGCCACAGTTCTCCTACAATGAGCAGTTCTTC. Protein sequence: CASSEQGPQFSYNEQFF. The chain joins TRBV6-4 to TRBJ2-1; 7 bases align to TRBD1. V shed 3 bases, J shed 0 bases, and the junction held 8 bases outside the gene matches. The CDR3 loop spans 17 amino acids. Germline lookup yields CDR1 MRHNA and CDR2 SNTAGT.

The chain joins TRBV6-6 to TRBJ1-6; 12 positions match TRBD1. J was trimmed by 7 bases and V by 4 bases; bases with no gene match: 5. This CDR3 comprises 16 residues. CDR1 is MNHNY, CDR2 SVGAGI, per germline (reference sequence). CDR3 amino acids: CASSWDRGRKNSPLHF. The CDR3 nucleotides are TGTGCCAGCAGTTGGGACAGGGGGCGCAAGAATTCACCCCTCCACTTT.

The CDR3 DNA sequence: TGCGCCAGCAGCTTGGGATCGTGGAGTGCAACTAATGAAAAACTGTTTTTT. Translation: CASSLGSWSATNEKLFF. The chain uses TRBV5-1 and TRBJ1-4; D gene ambiguous. The germline V gene encodes CDR1 SGHRS and CDR2 YFSETQ. CDR3 length: 17 residues. Trimming removed 0 bases at V and 0 bases at J, with 12 bases between.

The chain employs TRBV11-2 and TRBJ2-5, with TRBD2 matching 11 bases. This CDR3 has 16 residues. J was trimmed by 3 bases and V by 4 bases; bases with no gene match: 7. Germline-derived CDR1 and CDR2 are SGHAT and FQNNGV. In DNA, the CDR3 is TGTGCCAGCAGCTCCTCGGCGACTAGCGGGGAAGAGACCCAGTACTTC. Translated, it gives CASSSSATSGEETQYF.

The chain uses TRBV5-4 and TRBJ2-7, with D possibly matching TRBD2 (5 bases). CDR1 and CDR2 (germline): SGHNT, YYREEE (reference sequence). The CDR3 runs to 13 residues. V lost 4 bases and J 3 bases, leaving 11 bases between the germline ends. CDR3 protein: CASSIMSGYEQYF. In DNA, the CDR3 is TGTGCCAGCAGCATAATGAGCGGCTACGAGCAGTACTTC.

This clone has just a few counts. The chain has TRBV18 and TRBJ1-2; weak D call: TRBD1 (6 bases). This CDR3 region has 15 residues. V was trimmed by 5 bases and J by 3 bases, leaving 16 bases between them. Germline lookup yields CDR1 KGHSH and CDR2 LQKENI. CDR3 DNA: TGTGCCAGCTCAGAAACCGACAGGAGACACTATGGCTACACCTTC. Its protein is CASSETDRRHYGYTF.

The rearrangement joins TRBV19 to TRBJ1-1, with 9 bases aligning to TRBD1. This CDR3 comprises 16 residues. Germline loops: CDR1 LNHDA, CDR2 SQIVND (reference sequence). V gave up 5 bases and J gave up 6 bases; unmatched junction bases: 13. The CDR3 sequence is CASSRPRTQGASEAFF. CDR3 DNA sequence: TGTGCCAGTAGTCGACCTAGGACACAGGGGGCTTCTGAAGCTTTCTTT.

The CDR3 nucleotides read TGTGCCAGCAGTGCGGAGGGACAGGGGAATCAGCCCCAGCATTTT. This codes for CASSAEGQGNQPQHF. The chain combines TRBV2 with TRBJ1-5; 10 bases fit TRBD1. With V trimmed by 4 bases and J by 4 bases, 4 bases remained unmatched. From germline, CDR1 is SNHLY and CDR2 FYNNEI. The CDR3 has 15 residues.

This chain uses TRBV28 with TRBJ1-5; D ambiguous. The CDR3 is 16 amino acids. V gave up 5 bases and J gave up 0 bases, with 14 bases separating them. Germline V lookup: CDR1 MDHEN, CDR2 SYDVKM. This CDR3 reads CASSPFGAFSNQPQHF. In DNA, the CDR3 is TGTGCCAGCAGTCCCTTCGGAGCCTTTAGCAATCAGCCCCAGCATTTT.

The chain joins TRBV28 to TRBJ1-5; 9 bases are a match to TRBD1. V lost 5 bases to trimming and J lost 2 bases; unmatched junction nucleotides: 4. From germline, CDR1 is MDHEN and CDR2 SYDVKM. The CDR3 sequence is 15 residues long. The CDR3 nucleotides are TGTGCCAGCAGTCAACAGGGGGCTGGCAATCAGCCCCAGCATTTT. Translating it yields CASSQQGAGNQPQHF.

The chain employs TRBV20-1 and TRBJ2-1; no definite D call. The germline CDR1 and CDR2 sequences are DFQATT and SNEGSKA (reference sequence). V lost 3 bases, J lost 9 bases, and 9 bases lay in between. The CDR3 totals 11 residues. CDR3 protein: CSARKYGEQFF. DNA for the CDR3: TGCAGTGCTAGGAAATACGGTGAGCAGTTCTTC.

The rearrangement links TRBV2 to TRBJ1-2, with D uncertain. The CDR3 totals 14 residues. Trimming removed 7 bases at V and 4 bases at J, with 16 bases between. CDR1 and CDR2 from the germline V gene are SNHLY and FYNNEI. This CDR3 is CASMRVQSSYGYTF. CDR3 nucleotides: TGTGCCAGCATGAGGGTGCAGTCGAGCTATGGCTACACCTTC.

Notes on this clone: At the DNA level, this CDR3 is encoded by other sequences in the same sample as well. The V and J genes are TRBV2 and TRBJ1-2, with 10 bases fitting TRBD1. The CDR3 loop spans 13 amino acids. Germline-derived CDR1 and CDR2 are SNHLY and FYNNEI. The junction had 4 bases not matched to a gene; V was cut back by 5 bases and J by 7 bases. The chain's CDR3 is CASSPDRGPGYTF. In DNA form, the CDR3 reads TGTGCCAGCAGTCCCGACAGGGGGCCTGGCTACACCTTC.

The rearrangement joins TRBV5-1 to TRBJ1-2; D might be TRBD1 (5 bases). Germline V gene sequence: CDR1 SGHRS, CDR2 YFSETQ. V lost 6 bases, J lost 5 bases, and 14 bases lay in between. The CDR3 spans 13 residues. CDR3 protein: CASTSLQGYGYTF. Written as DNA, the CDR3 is TGCGCCAGCACTTCTCTCCAGGGTTATGGCTACACCTTC.

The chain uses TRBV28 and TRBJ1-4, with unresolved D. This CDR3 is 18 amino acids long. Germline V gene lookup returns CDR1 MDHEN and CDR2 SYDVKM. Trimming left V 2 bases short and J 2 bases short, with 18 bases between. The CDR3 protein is CASSLRGEYYVTNEKLFF. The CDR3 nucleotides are TGTGCCAGCAGTTTACGGGGAGAGTATTATGTTACTAATGAAAAACTGTTTTTT. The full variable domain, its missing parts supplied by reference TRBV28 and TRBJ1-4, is DVKVTQSSRYLVKRTGEKVFLECVQDMDHENMFWYRQDPGLGLRLIYFSYDVKMKEKGDIPEGYSVSREKKERFSLILESASTNQTSMYLCASSLRGEYYVTNEKLFFGSGTQLSVL.

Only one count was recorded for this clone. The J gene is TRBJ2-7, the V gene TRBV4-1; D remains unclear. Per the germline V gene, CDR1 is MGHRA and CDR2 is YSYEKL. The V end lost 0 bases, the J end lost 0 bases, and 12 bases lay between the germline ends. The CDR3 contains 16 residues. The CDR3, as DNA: TGCGCCAGCAGCCAAGACAGGTCCACCGGCTCCTACGAGCAGTACTTC. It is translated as CASSQDRSTGSYEQYF.

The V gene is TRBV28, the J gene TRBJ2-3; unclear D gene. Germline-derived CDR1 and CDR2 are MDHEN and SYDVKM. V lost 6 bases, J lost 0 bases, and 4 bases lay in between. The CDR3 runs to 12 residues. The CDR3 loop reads CASSTSTDTQYF. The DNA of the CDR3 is TGTGCCAGCAGCACTAGCACAGATACGCAGTATTTT. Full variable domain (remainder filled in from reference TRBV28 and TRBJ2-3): DVKVTQSSRYLVKRTGEKVFLECVQDMDHENMFWYRQDPGLGLRLIYFSYDVKMKEKGDIPEGYSVSREKKERFSLILESASTNQTSMYLCASSTSTDTQYFGPGTRLTVL.

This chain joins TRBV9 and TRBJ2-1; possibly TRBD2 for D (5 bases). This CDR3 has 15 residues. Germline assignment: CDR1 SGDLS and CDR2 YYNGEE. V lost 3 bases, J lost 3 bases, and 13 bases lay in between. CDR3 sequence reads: CASSALGDGYNEQFF. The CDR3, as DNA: TGTGCCAGCAGCGCCCTGGGAGACGGCTACAATGAGCAGTTCTTC.

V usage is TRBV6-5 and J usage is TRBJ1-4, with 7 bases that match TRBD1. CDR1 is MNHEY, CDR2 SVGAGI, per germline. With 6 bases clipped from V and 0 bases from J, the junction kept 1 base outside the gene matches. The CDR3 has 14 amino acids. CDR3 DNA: TGTGCCAGCAGCGGGACAGCAACTAATGAAAAACTGTTTTTT. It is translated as CASSGTATNEKLFF.

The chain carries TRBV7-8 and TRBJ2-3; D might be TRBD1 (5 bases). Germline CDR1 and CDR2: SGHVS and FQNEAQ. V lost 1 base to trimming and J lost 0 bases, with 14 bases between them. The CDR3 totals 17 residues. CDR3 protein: CASSLGEWGSSTDTQYF. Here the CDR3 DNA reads TGTGCCAGCAGCTTAGGGGAATGGGGCTCTAGCACAGATACGCAGTATTTT.

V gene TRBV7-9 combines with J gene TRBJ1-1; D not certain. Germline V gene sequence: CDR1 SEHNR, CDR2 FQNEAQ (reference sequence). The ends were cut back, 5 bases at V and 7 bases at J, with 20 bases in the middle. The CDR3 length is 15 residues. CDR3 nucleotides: TGTGCCAGCAGCCAAACGGCGGCGGGATTTGGTGAAGCTTTCTTT. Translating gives CASSQTAAGFGEAFF.

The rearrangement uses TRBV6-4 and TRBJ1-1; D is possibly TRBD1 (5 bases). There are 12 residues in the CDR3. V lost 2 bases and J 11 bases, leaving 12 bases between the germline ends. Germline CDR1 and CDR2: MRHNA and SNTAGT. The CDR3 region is CASSDREGHAFF. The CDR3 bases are TGTGCCAGCAGTGACAGGGAGGGGCATGCTTTCTTT.